The 30 T cell receptor beta chains presented below share a single source sample, sequenced in a study of cytomegalovirus exposure and HLA in healthy donors. Amplification used 60 Vbeta primers and 13 Jbeta primers. Libraries were prepared by immunoSEQ multiplex PCR; TCRdb keeps only in-frame clonotypes and omits some of them. The sample lists 250,000 to 350,000 clones, 86% seen once, with around 3.7% in the top ten. The sequenced material came from PBMCs. The receptors were gathered from a man in his forties or fifties in good health and CMV-seropositive.

The chain employs TRBV5-1 and TRBJ1-1; D is possibly TRBD1 (6 bases). The CDR3 is made up of 15 amino acids. CDR1 SGHRS and CDR2 YFSETQ come from the germline V gene. The V end lost 4 bases, the J end lost 0 bases, and 13 bases lay between the germline ends. The CDR3: CASSRDTMLNTEAFF. CDR3 DNA sequence: TGCGCCAGCAGCAGGGACACGATGTTGAACACTGAAGCTTTCTTT.

The chain couples TRBV4-1 to TRBJ1-3; D gene uncertain. The CDR3 totals 13 residues. Germline values: CDR1 MGHRA, CDR2 YSYEKL. V was shortened by 4 bases and J by 4 bases, with 8 bases between the two germline ends. CDR3 protein: CASSRLEGNTIYF. CDR3 in DNA: TGCGCCAGCAGCCGCCTGGAGGGAAACACCATATATTTT.

This chain connects TRBV27 to TRBJ1-5; the D gene is possibly TRBD1 (6 bases). Germline CDR1 MNHEY, CDR2 SMNVEV (reference sequence). This CDR3 is built from 14 residues. Trimming removed 9 bases from V and 0 bases from J, with 12 bases in between. CDR3 coding DNA: TGTGCCAGAGGGGGGGGCCATAGCAATCAGCCCCAGCATTTT. This sequence encodes CARGGGHSNQPQHF.

The chain links TRBV9 to TRBJ1-1; D perhaps matches TRBD1 (6 bases). The CDR3 loop spans 13 amino acids. Germline V gene data show CDR1 as SGDLS and CDR2 as YYNGEE. V shed 6 bases and J shed 4 bases, with 13 bases lying between them. The CDR3 reads CASTGEGVTEAFF. The CDR3 DNA follows: TGTGCCAGCACCGGCGAGGGGGTCACTGAAGCTTTCTTT.

The table lists this clone with a few counts. The chain recombines TRBV19 with TRBJ1-2; 7 nucleotides agree with TRBD1. This CDR3 contains 14 residues. V trimming: 3 bases; J trimming: 10 bases; junction bases outside the gene matches: 11. In germline, CDR1 is LNHDA, CDR2 SQIVND (reference sequence). The CDR3 reads CASSIRQGLLDYTF. DNA for the CDR3: TGTGCCAGTAGTATCCGACAGGGCCTGTTGGACTACACCTTC.

This chain joins TRBV2 and TRBJ2-3; TRBD2 agrees at 15 bases. The junction had 11 bases not matched to a gene; V was cut back by 6 bases and J by 1 base. Germline CDR1 SNHLY, CDR2 FYNNEI. CDR3 length: 19 amino acids. The CDR3 is CASRGVPGLAGGGTDTQYF. The CDR3 nucleotides read TGTGCCAGCAGGGGGGTACCGGGACTAGCGGGAGGCGGCACAGATACGCAGTATTTT.

This clone occurred once. The CDR3 spells CASSLGLAGGETQYF. CDR3 sequence (DNA): TGTGCCAGCAGCTTGGGACTAGCGGGAGGTGAGACCCAGTACTTC. The chain couples TRBV7-3 to TRBJ2-5; 15 bases are shared with TRBD2. V lost 3 bases, J lost 5 bases, and 1 base stayed unmatched. The CDR3 has 15 amino acids. Looked up from germline, CDR1 is SGHTA and CDR2 is FQGTGA.

This rearrangement joins TRBV10-3 to TRBJ2-4; the D is unclear. The CDR3 is made up of 15 amino acids. The ends were cut back, 4 bases at V and 0 bases at J, with 10 bases in the middle. Germline values: CDR1 ENHRY, CDR2 SYGVKD. CDR3 nucleotides: TGTGCCATCAGTGCTAGGAATGGAGCCAAAAACATTCAGTACTTC. This encodes CAISARNGAKNIQYF.

J is TRBJ2-3 and V is TRBV11-2; 8 bases line up with TRBD1. The CDR3 has 15 amino acids. Trimming removed 1 base from V and 6 bases from J; junction bases left unmatched: 6. Germline loops: CDR1 SGHAT, CDR2 FQNNGV. For the CDR3, the DNA is TGTGCCAGCAGCTTAGGGACAGGGAAGTCGGATACGCAGTATTTT. Translated, it gives CASSLGTGKSDTQYF. The variable domain in full, with the rest retrieved from reference TRBV11-2 and TRBJ2-3, is EAGVAQSPRYKIIEKRQSVAFWCNPISGHATLYWYQQILGQGPKLLIQFQNNGVVDDSQLPKDRFSAERLKGVDSTLKIQPAKLEDSAVYLCASSLGTGKSDTQYFGPGTRLTVL.

J is TRBJ1-5 and V is TRBV19; D perhaps matches TRBD1 (6 bases). The V end was cut by 7 bases, the J end by 2 bases, with 15 bases between. The germline gives CDR1 LNHDA, CDR2 SQIVND (reference sequence). There are 15 residues in the CDR3. The CDR3 loop is CASTLQGGGNQPQHF. CDR3 sequence (DNA): TGTGCCAGTACTTTACAGGGTGGCGGCAATCAGCCCCAGCATTTT.

The chain uses TRBV7-2 and TRBJ2-1; 14 bases are a match to TRBD2. Germline CDR1 SGHTA, CDR2 FQGNSA. V shed 0 bases, J shed 0 bases, and the junction held 7 bases outside the gene matches. The CDR3 is made up of 20 amino acids. The CDR3 DNA reads as TGTGCCAGCAGCTTAGCGACTAGCGGGAGGGCTAGTTACTCCTACAATGAGCAGTTCTTC. It yields the protein CASSLATSGRASYSYNEQFF.

The chain is built from TRBV7-6 and TRBJ2-3; TRBD2 matches at 10 bases. The CDR3 runs to 18 residues. Germline CDR1 and CDR2: SGHVS and FNYEAQ. Trimming cost V 5 bases and J 1 base; bases outside gene matches: 12. The CDR3 nucleotides read TGTGCCAGCAGCCAACCTCCGGGACTAGCGATGGGCACAGATACGCAGTATTTT. The encoded protein is CASSQPPGLAMGTDTQYF.

This clone was found a few times. The V and J genes are TRBV7-9 and TRBJ2-2, with 9 bases identical to TRBD2. Trimming cost V 3 bases and J 6 bases; bases outside gene matches: 11. Germline-derived CDR1 and CDR2 are SEHNR and FQNEAQ (reference sequence). The CDR3 covers 17 residues. CDR3 nucleotide sequence: TGTGCCAGCAGCTTGGCGTCTAGCGGGATGTTCGCCGGGGAGCTGTTTTTT. Its protein product is CASSLASSGMFAGELFF.

V usage is TRBV19 and J usage is TRBJ1-2; D ambiguous. The germline CDR1 and CDR2 sequences are LNHDA and SQIVND (reference sequence). The CDR3 extends over 12 amino acids. V lost 5 bases and J lost 4, with 8 bases in between. The CDR3 region has the DNA TGTGCCAGTAGTGCCGCACTCTATGGCTACACCTTC. This encodes CASSAALYGYTF.

This chain links TRBV6-1 with TRBJ1-5, with D uncertain. Germline V gene lookup returns CDR1 MNHNS and CDR2 SASEGT. This CDR3 region has 15 residues. V was shortened by 10 bases and J by 0 bases, with 16 bases between the two germline ends. The chain's CDR3 is CATLNLAYSNQPQHF. DNA of the CDR3: TGTGCCACTCTAAATTTAGCCTATAGCAATCAGCCCCAGCATTTT.

This clone was detected a few times. DNA of the CDR3: TGTGCCAGCACCCGCCGGGACAGGGCCCCCGGGCAGTACTTC. As protein: CASTRRDRAPGQYF. This chain uses TRBV6-5 with TRBJ2-7, with 9 positions matching TRBD1. The germline CDR1 and CDR2 sequences are MNHEY and SVGAGI. The length of the CDR3 is 14 residues. V dropped 7 bases and J dropped 9; count of bases not matched to a gene: 13.

The table lists this clone with a count of one. This chain links TRBV28 with TRBJ2-3, with D perhaps TRBD2 (5 bases). The length of the CDR3 is 15 residues. The ends were cut back, 6 bases at V and 4 bases at J, with 17 bases in the middle. CDR1 is MDHEN and CDR2 is SYDVKM in the germline V gene. This CDR3 is CASSPPGIMADTQYF. The CDR3 nucleotides are TGTGCCAGCAGCCCTCCGGGAATAATGGCAGATACGCAGTATTTT.

This chain uses TRBV18 with TRBJ2-7; possibly TRBD1 for D (6 bases). V shed 2 bases and J shed 5 bases, with 7 bases lying between them. CDR1 is KGHSH and CDR2 is LQKENI in the germline V gene. This CDR3 has 12 residues. CDR3 region: CASSPGGNEQYF. CDR3 bases: TGTGCCAGCTCACCAGGGGGCAACGAGCAGTACTTC.

This clone occurred a few times. The chain couples TRBV5-8 to TRBJ1-1, with TRBD1 as a possible D gene (6 bases). Germline-derived CDR1 and CDR2 are SGHTS and YDEGEE. Trimming removed 0 bases at V and 2 bases at J, with 8 bases between. The CDR3 extends over 14 amino acids. The DNA for the CDR3 is TGTGCCAGCAGCTTGGGGACAGTCAACACTGAAGCTTTCTTT. Its translation is CASSLGTVNTEAFF. The whole variable domain, remainder taken from reference TRBV5-8 and TRBJ1-1, is EAGVTQSPTHLIKTRGQQATLRCSPISGHTSVYWYQQALGLGLQFLLWYDEGEERNRGNFPPRFSGRQFPNYSSELNVNALELEDSALYLCASSLGTVNTEAFFGQGTRLTVV.

The chain recombines TRBV7-9 with TRBJ2-1, with 8 positions matching TRBD2. Germline trimming cut 5 bases from V and 4 bases from J; bases unmatched to any gene: 13. Germline V gene sequence: CDR1 SEHNR, CDR2 FQNEAQ (reference sequence). The CDR3 loop spans 17 amino acids. CDR3 protein: CASSPPPLAEPYNEQFF. The DNA of the CDR3 is TGTGCCAGCAGCCCCCCTCCACTAGCGGAGCCTTACAATGAGCAGTTCTTC. The full variable domain, completed using reference TRBV7-9 and TRBJ2-1, is DTGVSQNPRHKITKRGQNVTFRCDPISEHNRLYWYRQTLGQGPEFLTYFQNEAQLEKSRLLSDRFSAERPKGSFSTLEIQRTEQGDSAMYLCASSPPPLAEPYNEQFFGPGTRLTVL.

The rearrangement uses TRBV7-6 and TRBJ2-7, with TRBD2 matching over 7 bases. The CDR3 has 17 amino acids. Trimming cost V 3 bases and J 6 bases; bases outside gene matches: 17. CDR1 and CDR2 from the germline V gene are SGHVS and FNYEAQ. As DNA, the CDR3 is TGTGCCAGCAGCTTCCCGGGGGGAGGGACTATTTTGAGCGAGCAGTACTTC. This sequence encodes CASSFPGGGTILSEQYF.

The V and J genes are TRBV6-5 and TRBJ2-2; 9 positions match TRBD1. The CDR3 consists of 15 residues. Germline V CDR1 and CDR2: MNHEY, SVGAGI. The junction had 1 base not matched to a gene; V was cut back by 5 bases and J by 0 bases. The CDR3 sequence: CASSRTGANTGELFF. The CDR3 coding sequence is TGTGCCAGCAGTAGGACAGGGGCGAACACCGGGGAGCTGTTTTTT.

The chain has TRBV10-2 and TRBJ1-1; D possibly corresponds to TRBD1 (5 bases). The germline gives CDR1 WSHSY, CDR2 SAAADI. Trimming took 10 bases from V and 0 from J, leaving 12 bases between them. The CDR3 spans 13 residues. The CDR3 coding sequence is TGCGCCACCAACCAGGGAATGAACACTGAAGCTTTCTTT. Its translation is CATNQGMNTEAFF.

The chain links TRBV19 to TRBJ1-1; TRBD1 matches at 7 bases. The CDR3 has 14 amino acids. Germline CDR1 is LNHDA and CDR2 is SQIVND (reference sequence). V was pared by 5 bases and J by 1 base, with 4 bases of the junction left unmatched. CDR3 loop: CASSLRTGNTEAFF. CDR3 DNA: TGTGCCAGTAGTTTAAGGACAGGGAACACTGAAGCTTTCTTT.

The chain uses TRBV7-2 and TRBJ2-1; 10 nucleotides line up with TRBD2. Per germline, CDR1 SGHTA and CDR2 FQGNSA. This CDR3 region has 18 residues. V was clipped by 1 base and J by 2 bases; unmatched bases: 8. The CDR3 loop is CASSLVRGAGGPYNEQFF. The CDR3 DNA reads TGTGCCAGCAGCTTAGTCCGGGGAGCGGGAGGGCCCTACAATGAGCAGTTCTTC. Full variable domain (rest looked up from reference TRBV7-2 and TRBJ2-1): GAGVSQSPSNKVTEKGKDVELRCDPISGHTALYWYRQSLGQGLEFLIYFQGNSAPDKSGLPSDRFSAERTGGSVSTLTIQRTQQEDSAVYLCASSLVRGAGGPYNEQFFGPGTRLTVL.

The gene calls are TRBV6-1 and TRBJ2-3; D not certain. Germline V gives CDR1 MNHNS, CDR2 SASEGT. The CDR3 totals 11 residues. V lost 10 bases and J lost 4, with 9 bases in between. CDR3 sequence: CATLRADTQYF. CDR3 in DNA: TGTGCCACCCTTCGGGCAGATACGCAGTATTTT.

The chain links TRBV27 to TRBJ1-2; 7 nucleotides line up with TRBD1. The trim removed 4 bases at V and 3 bases at J, leaving 2 bases unmatched. Germline V gives CDR1 MNHEY, CDR2 SMNVEV (reference sequence). CDR3 size: 13 residues. CDR3 region: CASSSDRDYGYTF. In DNA form, the CDR3 reads TGTGCCAGCAGTTCCGACAGGGACTATGGCTACACCTTC.

V and J are TRBV15 and TRBJ2-5; D is unresolved. From germline, CDR1 is LNHNV and CDR2 YYDKDF (reference sequence). Trimming stripped 2 bases from V and 5 bases from J, with 15 bases between. The CDR3 contains 15 residues. CDR3 protein: CATSRTRFVHETQYF. The CDR3, as DNA: TGTGCCACCAGCAGAACGCGGTTTGTCCACGAGACCCAGTACTTC.

The V gene is TRBV5-1, the J gene TRBJ2-3; 13 bases agree with TRBD2. This CDR3 contains 17 residues. Germline V gives CDR1 SGHRS, CDR2 YFSETQ. The junction had 8 bases not matched to a gene; V was cut back by 4 bases and J by 3 bases. As DNA, the CDR3 is TGCGCCAGCAGCACAAAACTAGCGGGAGGGACGACAGATACGCAGTATTTT. This gives the protein CASSTKLAGGTTDTQYF.

J is TRBJ2-5 and V is TRBV7-9; tentative D call: TRBD1 (5 bases). The V gene lost 4 bases and the J gene lost 5 bases, with 17 bases spanning the gap. The CDR3 covers 15 residues. Germline V gives CDR1 SEHNR, CDR2 FQNEAQ (reference sequence). Here the CDR3 reads CASSSPSAGSETQYF. Written as DNA, the CDR3 is TGTGCCAGCAGCTCCCCAAGTGCAGGGTCGGAGACCCAGTACTTC.